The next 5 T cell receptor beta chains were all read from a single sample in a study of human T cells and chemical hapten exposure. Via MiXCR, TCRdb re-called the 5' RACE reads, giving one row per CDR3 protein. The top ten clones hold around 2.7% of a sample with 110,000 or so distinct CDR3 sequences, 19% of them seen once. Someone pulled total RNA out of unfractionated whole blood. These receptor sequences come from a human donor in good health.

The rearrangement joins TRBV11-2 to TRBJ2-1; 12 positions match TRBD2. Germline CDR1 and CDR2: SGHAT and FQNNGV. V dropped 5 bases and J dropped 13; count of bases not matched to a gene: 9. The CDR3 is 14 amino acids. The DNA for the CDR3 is TGTGCCAGCAGCCCCTCCGGACTAGCGGGAAAACAGTTCTTC. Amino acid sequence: CASSPSGLAGKQFF.

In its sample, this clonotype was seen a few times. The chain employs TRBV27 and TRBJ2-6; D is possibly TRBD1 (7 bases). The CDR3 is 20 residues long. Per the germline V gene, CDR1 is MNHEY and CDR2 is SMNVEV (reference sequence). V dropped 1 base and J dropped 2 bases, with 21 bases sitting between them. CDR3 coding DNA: TGTGCCAGCAGTTTATTAGGTTTTTTGACAGGGACTGCTGGGGCCAACGTCCTGACTTTC. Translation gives CASSLLGFLTGTAGANVLTF.

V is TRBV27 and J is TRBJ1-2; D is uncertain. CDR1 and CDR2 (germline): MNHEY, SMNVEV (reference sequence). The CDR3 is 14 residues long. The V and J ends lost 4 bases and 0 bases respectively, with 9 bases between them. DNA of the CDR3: TGTGCCAGCAGTTGGAATGGAGCTAACTATGGCTACACCTTC. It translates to CASSWNGANYGYTF.

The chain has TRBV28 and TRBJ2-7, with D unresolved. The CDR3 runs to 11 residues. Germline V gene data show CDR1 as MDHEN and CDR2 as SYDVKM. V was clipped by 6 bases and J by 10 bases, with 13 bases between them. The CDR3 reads CASREYLDQYF. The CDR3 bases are TGTGCCAGCAGGGAGTATTTGGATCAGTACTTC.

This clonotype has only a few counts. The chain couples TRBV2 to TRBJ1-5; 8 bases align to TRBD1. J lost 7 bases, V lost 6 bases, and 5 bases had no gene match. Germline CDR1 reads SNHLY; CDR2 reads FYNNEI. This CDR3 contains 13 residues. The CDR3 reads CASSQGAKQPQHF. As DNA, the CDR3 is TGTGCCAGCAGCCAGGGGGCGAAGCAGCCCCAGCATTTT.